This T cell receptor beta chain was identified in a study of T cell repertoires and HLA-DP antigens. Study information: The donors, ranging 18-to-29 to 60-to-69 years, included a couple of males and one female. Study observations and caveats: Naive and memory CD4+ repertoires were not analysed separately.

Germline V gives CDR1 LGHNA, CDR2 YSLEER. CDR3 length equals 13 residues. V lost 0 bases to trimming and J lost 11 bases, with 13 bases between them. The PCR primers covered 54 TRBV and 13 TRBJ segments. The protocol was immunoSEQ multiplex PCR, while the TCRdb copy is restricted to in-frame clones and leaves out a portion. The data show about 2,500 clones, with 70% to 75% seen just once and roughly 48% held by the top ten. After 15 days' expansion, CD4+ cells were restimulated 24 h with HeLa expressing allogeneic DPB1. Retrovirally transduced HeLa cells with HLA-DPA1/DPB1, HLA-DM, invariant chain and CD80 served as stimulators. Cocultures used a 3:1 ratio of CD4+ cells to 100 Gy-irradiated HeLa, with roughly 48 U/mL IL-2.

The chain employs TRBV4-3 and TRBJ1-1, with D maybe TRBD1 (6 bases). Sequences were obtained from CD137- CD4+ T cells from cultured PBMCs. The receptor comes from a man in his 60s in good health and CMV-seronegative. Here the CDR3 DNA reads TGCGCCAGCAGCCAAGATATGGGACAATCCGCTTTCTTT. This encodes CASSQDMGQSAFF.